The 5 T cell receptor beta chains listed next were all sequenced from one sample in a study of regulatory T cells in long-lasting Graves disease (dated by TCRdb to the early 2020s). Library construction relied on multiplex PCR. TCRdb records Illumina HiSeq 4000 as the sequencer. CDR3 regions were amplified by Arm-PCR with iRepertoire HTBI primers to construct TCR beta libraries. The public reads were quality trimmed at Q25 with fastp and then assembled into clones with MiXCR by TCRdb, keeping productive beta chains. CDR3 protein duplicates are merged, each entry listing the most common genes and DNA. This sample gives around 250,000 distinct CDR3 sequences in total; 15% to 20% of them show up just once. The top ten hold 12% to 15% of the sample. The time point tag for this specimen amounts to: newly diagnosed GD, antithyroid drugs for less than 3 months. For both TCR sequencing and RNA sequencing, RNA was extracted from PBMCs using TRIzol.

The sample also formed part of further work on T cells in Graves' hyperthyroidism and ophthalmopathy.

The material was peripheral blood mononuclear cells (PBMCs), obtained at new diagnosis, from a patient treated with antithyroid drugs. These receptor sequences come from a woman aged 25 to 39 with Graves disease. Donor details come from another sample of the same person, matched by shared clones.

The table lists this clonotype with many counts. The chain employs TRBV5-5 and TRBJ1-2; D is perhaps TRBD1 (5 bases). With 3 bases removed from V and 6 bases from J, the gap between germline ends came to 27 bases. CDR1 is SGHKS and CDR2 is YYEKEE in the germline V gene (reference sequence). This CDR3 has 18 residues. CDR3 sequence reads: CASSSYLLRGEFADGYTF. The CDR3 DNA is TGTGCCAGCAGCTCATACCTCCTACGGGGGGAATTTGCGGATGGCTACACCTTC.

The chain is built from TRBV6-2 or TRBV6-3 and TRBJ1-6, with TRBD1 matching 8 bases. The CDR3 sequence is 16 residues long. Germline V gene sequence: CDR1 MNHEY, CDR2 SVGEGT. J was trimmed by 9 bases and V by 2 bases; bases with no gene match: 9. The CDR3, as DNA: TGTGCCAGCAGTTACGCCAGGACAGGGTCATCTTCACCCCTCCACTTT. Translated: CASSYARTGSSSPLHF.

This clonotype was observed many times. The chain combines TRBV10-3 with TRBJ1-2, with D unresolved. In germline, CDR1 is ENHRY, CDR2 SYGVKD. The CDR3 is made up of 14 amino acids. Trimming stripped 0 bases from V and 4 bases from J, with 9 bases between. The CDR3 DNA reads as TGTGCCATCAGTGAGTCCATGGTTGGCTATGGCTACACCTTC. Translated: CAISESMVGYGYTF.

There are many counts of this clonotype. The CDR3 sequence: CASTSTTIYGYTF. CDR3 sequence (DNA): TGTGCCAGCACCTCGACCACGATCTATGGCTACACCTTC. The gene calls are TRBV5-6 and TRBJ1-2; D call uncertain. The CDR3 totals 13 residues. From germline, CDR1 is SGHDT and CDR2 YYEEEE. Trimming took off 6 bases at V and 4 bases at J, with 13 bases between the two ends.

This clonotype was seen many times. The chain is built from TRBV7-9 and TRBJ2-7, with 10 bases aligning to TRBD1. The CDR3 is 16 amino acids. The V gene end was trimmed by 5 bases and the J gene end by 2 bases; junction bases not matched to a gene: 9. Per the germline V gene, CDR1 is SEHNR and CDR2 is FQNEAQ (reference sequence). CDR3 sequence reads: CASSQIPGQGTYEQYF. CDR3 coding DNA: TGTGCCAGCAGCCAGATTCCGGGACAGGGGACCTACGAGCAGTACTTC. Full variable domain (outside the CDR3, taken from reference TRBV7-9 and TRBJ2-7): DTGVSQNPRHKITKRGQNVTFRCDPISEHNRLYWYRQTLGQGPEFLTYFQNEAQLEKSRLLSDRFSAERPKGSFSTLEIQRTEQGDSAMYLCASSQIPGQGTYEQYFGPGTRLTVT.